The 29 T cell receptor beta chains below all came from one sample that was sequenced in a study of cytomegalovirus exposure and HLA in healthy donors. This PCR relied on a set of 60 Vbeta primers and 13 Jbeta primers. TCRdb's copy holds only in-frame clones and misses some; the assay was immunoSEQ multiplex PCR. This table has 100,000 to 150,000 clones, roughly 79% appearing once. Material: PBMCs. The receptors stem from a boy under 10 years old in good health and CMV-seronegative.

The rearrangement links TRBV7-2 to TRBJ1-4; weak D call: TRBD1 (5 bases). Between the trimmed V and J ends, which lost 5 bases and 6 bases, there was a span of 10 bases. This CDR3 has 13 residues. Germline values: CDR1 SGHTA, CDR2 FQGNSA. CDR3 loop: CASSRGTHEKLFF. The CDR3 DNA is TGTGCCAGCAGCCGGGGGACTCATGAAAAACTGTTTTTT.

The chain recombines TRBV4-3 with TRBJ1-4, with D hard to call. V was shortened by 0 bases and J by 0 bases, with 8 bases between the two germline ends. Germline CDR1 and CDR2: LGHNA and YSLEER. This CDR3 comprises 16 residues. CDR3 DNA sequence: TGCGCCAGCAGCCAAGAGCGCCCTGCAACTAATGAAAAACTGTTTTTT. Translated, it gives CASSQERPATNEKLFF.

This clone appeared a few times. CDR3 sequence: CAISESDSSYEQYF. CDR3 nucleotides: TGTGCCATCAGTGAGTCGGACAGCTCCTACGAGCAGTACTTC. The chain joins TRBV10-3 to TRBJ2-7; the D gene is possibly TRBD1 (6 bases). This CDR3 region has 14 residues. In germline, CDR1 is ENHRY, CDR2 SYGVKD. Trimming stripped 0 bases from V and 0 bases from J, with 6 bases between.

The rearrangement links TRBV6-1 to TRBJ1-2; a possible D gene is TRBD1 (6 bases). This CDR3 has 15 residues. From germline, CDR1 is MNHNS and CDR2 SASEGT. Deletions cut 2 bases from V and 7 bases from J, with 17 bases between. The CDR3: CASSERWTVETGYTF. The CDR3 region has the DNA TGTGCCAGCAGTGAAAGGTGGACAGTCGAGACTGGCTACACCTTC.

The gene calls are TRBV19 and TRBJ2-3, with a tentative D call TRBD2 (6 bases). The CDR3 runs to 14 residues. The germline gives CDR1 LNHDA, CDR2 SQIVND (reference sequence). Trimming shortened V by 1 base and J by 6 bases, and 11 bases separated the two germline ends. The CDR3 DNA reads TGTGCCAGTAGTATAGTGGAGGGGACGGATACGCAGTATTTT. Translating gives CASSIVEGTDTQYF.

The chain joins TRBV15 to TRBJ2-5, with a weak D call TRBD2 (5 bases). This CDR3 contains 16 residues. Germline CDR1 reads LNHNV; CDR2 reads YYDKDF (reference sequence). The V end lost 5 bases, the J end lost 3 bases, and 19 bases lay between the germline ends. The CDR3 DNA reads as TGTGCCACCAGCCCCGCGTCGCGGGTGGGGAAAGAGACCCAGTACTTC. This translates into CATSPASRVGKETQYF.

On this clone: A read error may produce the germline difference seen at one junction end. The CDR3 DNA reads as TGTGCTAGCAGTCATAGACAGGGCTCTAACCATGGCTACACCTTC. Protein: CASSHRQGSNHGYTF. The chain links TRBV27 to TRBJ1-2; 7 bases agree with TRBD1. The CDR3 is 15 residues long. Germline V gives CDR1 MNHEY, CDR2 SMNVEV (reference sequence).

A note on this clone: Mismatch with germline at one junction end may stem from a read error. The V gene is TRBV7-7, the J gene TRBJ2-5; a weak D match, TRBD2 (6 bases). Germline V lookup: CDR1 SSHAT, CDR2 FNYEAQ (reference sequence). This CDR3 spans 13 amino acids. CDR3 region: CASSPPGEETQYF. The DNA of the CDR3 is TGTGCTAGCAGCCCCCCGGGGGAAGAGACCCAGTACTTC.

V and J are TRBV27 and TRBJ2-6; D is perhaps TRBD1 (6 bases). CDR1 is MNHEY and CDR2 is SMNVEV in the germline V gene (reference sequence). The V end was cut by 6 bases, the J end by 0 bases, with 24 bases between. This CDR3 is built from 20 residues. CDR3 in amino acids: CASRAQPQGPGVSGANVLTF. The CDR3 region has the DNA TGTGCCAGCAGAGCCCAGCCCCAGGGGCCCGGGGTCTCTGGGGCCAACGTCCTGACTTTC.

The chain joins TRBV30 to TRBJ2-1; D not resolved. Per the germline V gene, CDR1 is GTSNPN and CDR2 is SVGIG (reference sequence). The CDR3 is 12 amino acids. V was cut by 0 bases and J by 8 bases, with 8 bases left in between. The CDR3 is CAWSVHMYEQFF. The DNA for the CDR3 is TGTGCCTGGAGTGTACATATGTATGAGCAGTTCTTC.

Written as DNA, the CDR3 is TGTGCCGGCAGCTCTCGACTGTACGAGCAGTACGTC. It yields the protein CAGSSRLYEQYV. This chain uses TRBV7-9 with TRBJ2-7, with D uncertain. The CDR3 runs 12 residues. Germline V gene sequence: CDR1 SEHNR, CDR2 FQNEAQ (reference sequence).

This chain joins TRBV6-4 and TRBJ2-3, with 8 nucleotides matching TRBD2. The CDR3 loop spans 15 amino acids. Trimming removed 2 bases from V and 2 bases from J; junction bases left unmatched: 3. Germline V gene data show CDR1 as MRHNA and CDR2 as SNTAGT. CDR3 sequence reads: CASSDRAGDTDTQYF. CDR3 DNA sequence: TGTGCCAGCAGTGACAGAGCGGGGGACACAGATACGCAGTATTTT.

The V call is TRBV7-9, the J call TRBJ2-1; D is ambiguous. The CDR3 runs to 14 residues. V was cut by 5 bases and J by 3 bases, with 11 bases left in between. The germline CDR1 and CDR2 sequences are SEHNR and FQNEAQ (reference sequence). The CDR3 sequence is CASSGPEFYNEQFF. CDR3 coding DNA: TGTGCCAGCAGCGGCCCGGAGTTCTACAATGAGCAGTTCTTC.

The table lists this clone with a few counts. The chain recombines TRBV7-9 with TRBJ1-2; 7 bases map to TRBD1. Trimming took 2 bases from V and 5 from J; bases not matched to a gene: 8. CDR3 length: 15 residues. The germline V gene has CDR1 SEHNR and CDR2 FQNEAQ (reference sequence). DNA for the CDR3: TGTGCCAGCAGCTTAAACAGGGGATTCTTATATGGCTACACCTTC. Amino acids: CASSLNRGFLYGYTF.

The rearrangement joins TRBV21-1 to TRBJ1-2. TRBV21-1 is marked as a pseudogene. This CDR3 comprises 13 residues. This CDR3 is CASSKESAYGYTF. CDR3 DNA sequence: TGTGCCAGCAGCAAAGAGAGCGCCTATGGCTACACCTTC.

Note on this clone: This same CDR3 is encoded by further DNA sequences in the sample. The J gene is TRBJ1-3, the V gene TRBV7-6; 9 bases are shared with TRBD1. Losses at the gene ends were 5 bases for V and 1 base for J; bases not matched to a gene: 3. The germline V gene has CDR1 SGHVS and CDR2 FNYEAQ. The CDR3 covers 15 residues. In nucleotides, the CDR3 is TGTGCCAGCAGCCTGGGACAGGGATCTGGAAACACCATATATTTT. Translation gives CASSLGQGSGNTIYF. Full variable domain (remainder filled in from reference TRBV7-6 and TRBJ1-3): GAGVSQSPRYKVTKRGQDVALRCDPISGHVSLYWYRQALGQGPEFLTYFNYEAQQDKSGLPNDRFSAERPEGSISTLTIQRTEQRDSAMYRCASSLGQGSGNTIYFGEGSWLTVV.

This chain connects TRBV2 to TRBJ2-7; 9 bases fit TRBD2. The CDR3 runs 16 residues. The V segment lost 7 bases and the J segment 2 bases; nucleotides outside the gene matches: 12. In germline, CDR1 is SNHLY, CDR2 FYNNEI. The CDR3 sequence is CASTILRTSATYEQYV. DNA for the CDR3: TGTGCCAGCACCATTCTGCGGACTAGCGCAACCTACGAGCAGTACGTC.

The rearrangement links TRBV7-9 to TRBJ2-7; D is perhaps TRBD1 (6 bases). The CDR3 has 13 amino acids. CDR1 SEHNR and CDR2 FQNEAQ come from the germline V gene (reference sequence). Trimming cost V 3 bases and J 6 bases, with 12 bases left between them. The CDR3 nucleotides read TGTGCCAGCAGCTTCACAGGGTCGGGCGAGCAGTACGTC. Encoded protein: CASSFTGSGEQYV.

CDR3 protein: CASSEDDRGYEQYF. The DNA of the CDR3 is TGTGCCAGCAGTGAAGATGACAGGGGGTACGAGCAGTACTTC. V is TRBV6-1 and J is TRBJ2-7, with 9 bases fitting TRBD1. V was clipped by 1 base and J by 4 bases; unmatched bases: 2. There are 14 residues in the CDR3. CDR1 and CDR2 from the germline V gene are MNHNS and SASEGT.

The chain carries TRBV19 and TRBJ2-3, with 11 bases that match TRBD2. The CDR3 length is 19 residues. J gave up 3 bases and V 4 bases, and 15 bases lay outside the gene matches. Germline V lookup: CDR1 LNHDA, CDR2 SQIVND (reference sequence). In DNA, the CDR3 is TGTGCCAGTAGTACCCGACGACTAGCGGGGTTAGGGGGGACAGATACGCAGTATTTT. Translating gives CASSTRRLAGLGGTDTQYF.

The rearrangement uses TRBV5-1 and TRBJ1-1; tentatively, D is TRBD1 (5 bases). The V gene's germline CDR1 is SGHRS and CDR2 YFSETQ. The CDR3 sequence is 14 residues long. V was pared by 0 bases and J by 2 bases, with 8 bases between. Here the CDR3 reads CASSLADRNTEAFF. In DNA form, the CDR3 reads TGCGCCAGCAGCTTGGCTGACAGAAACACTGAAGCTTTCTTT.

V and J are TRBV6-6 and TRBJ1-5, with TRBD1 matching over 10 bases. The CDR3 is made up of 15 amino acids. Looked up from germline, CDR1 is MNHNY and CDR2 is SVGAGI (reference sequence). V was clipped by 2 bases and J by 4 bases; unmatched bases: 2. CDR3 DNA: TGTGCCAGCAGTTACCGGGACAGGGGAAATCAGCCCCAGCATTTT. It yields the protein CASSYRDRGNQPQHF.

The CDR3 region is CASSYQRGAVSEQFF. The CDR3 region has the DNA TGTGCCAGCAGCTACCAAAGGGGCGCGGTTAGTGAGCAGTTCTTC. This rearrangement joins TRBV5-8 to TRBJ2-1, with D possibly matching TRBD1 (5 bases). Germline lookup yields CDR1 SGHTS and CDR2 YDEGEE. The CDR3 is 15 residues long. V lost 3 bases to trimming and J lost 9 bases, with 19 bases between them. The variable domain in full, with the rest retrieved from reference TRBV5-8 and TRBJ2-1, is EAGVTQSPTHLIKTRGQQATLRCSPISGHTSVYWYQQALGLGLQFLLWYDEGEERNRGNFPPRFSGRQFPNYSSELNVNALELEDSALYLCASSYQRGAVSEQFFGPGTRLTVL.

The rearrangement uses TRBV19 and TRBJ2-1, with D possibly being TRBD2 (6 bases). V lost 4 bases, J lost 2 bases, and 12 bases lay in between. Looked up from germline, CDR1 is LNHDA and CDR2 is SQIVND (reference sequence). The CDR3 consists of 15 residues. CDR3 DNA: TGTGCCAGTAGTACATACGGGAGAACCTACAATGAGCAGTTCTTC. It specifies CASSTYGRTYNEQFF.

The rearrangement uses TRBV5-1 and TRBJ1-2, with D perhaps TRBD1 (6 bases). The CDR3 loop spans 13 amino acids. Germline CDR1 SGHRS, CDR2 YFSETQ. The V end was cut by 2 bases, the J end by 7 bases, with 12 bases between. This CDR3 reads CASSLSQGTGYTF. CDR3 bases: TGCGCCAGCAGCTTAAGTCAGGGGACTGGCTACACCTTC.

This chain joins TRBV4-3 and TRBJ2-7; possibly TRBD1 for D (5 bases). Germline V gives CDR1 LGHNA, CDR2 YSLEER. V shed 3 bases and J shed 1 base, with 16 bases lying between them. This CDR3 has 16 amino acids. CDR3 DNA: TGCGCCAGCAGCCACTTACGGGCTTCAGGGTCCTACGAGCAGTACTTC. Protein: CASSHLRASGSYEQYF.

A few counts support this clone. This chain connects TRBV5-1 to TRBJ1-1; 12 bases fit TRBD1. Germline lookup yields CDR1 SGHRS and CDR2 YFSETQ. The CDR3 totals 14 residues. V lost 4 bases, J lost 4 bases, and 2 bases stayed unmatched. The CDR3 nucleotides are TGCGCCAGCAGCGGGGGACAGGGGGCCACTGAAGCTTTCTTT. Protein: CASSGGQGATEAFF.

The rearrangement links TRBV27 to TRBJ2-5, with D uncertain. Germline loops: CDR1 MNHEY, CDR2 SMNVEV (reference sequence). CDR3 length equals 17 residues. Deletions cut 6 bases from V and 2 bases from J, with 22 bases between. This chain's CDR3 is CASSHRFQQQVQETQYF. CDR3 in DNA: TGTGCCAGCAGCCACAGATTTCAACAACAAGTTCAAGAGACCCAGTACTTC.

This chain uses TRBV9 with TRBJ2-2, with 15 nucleotides matching TRBD2. The CDR3 sequence is 16 residues long. From germline, CDR1 is SGDLS and CDR2 YYNGEE. The V gene end was trimmed by 6 bases and the J gene end by 7 bases; junction bases not matched to a gene: 7. CDR3 sequence reads: CASNRGLAGGGGELFF. In DNA form, the CDR3 reads TGTGCCAGCAATAGGGGACTAGCGGGAGGAGGCGGGGAGCTGTTTTTT.